This TCR beta chain is from a study of neurological immune-mediated disorders. From the 5' RACE reads, TCRdb called clonotypes with MiXCR, one entry per CDR3 protein. The table includes 43,000 or so distinct CDR3 sequences, about 13% detected once. Study findings and constraints: TCR-beta repertoires seemed private in all groups, with no expanded CDR3 amino acid sequences shared.

The CDR3 spans 14 residues. Per the germline V gene, CDR1 is DFQATT and CDR2 is SNEGSKA (reference sequence). V was cut by 4 bases and J by 7 bases, with 19 bases left in between. Time point defined: longitudinal time-point 3. It was blood bank volunteers in Maryland, USA who made up the healthy controls. Where libraries were unsorted, they were derived from 2 million PBMCs stored at -80 degrees C. This clonotype was detected ten times or more. Its antigen is not identified. Sequencing was performed on PBMCs. This receptor was identified in a man younger than 40 in good health. The rearrangement joins TRBV20-1 to TRBJ1-1, with a weak D call TRBD1 (6 bases). As DNA, the CDR3 is TGCAGTGCTACTACAGGGTCCACGCGGGATGAAGCTTTCTTT. Translated, it gives CSATTGSTRDEAFF.